One and the same sample provided the 22 T cell receptor beta chains below, sequenced in a study of cytomegalovirus exposure and HLA in healthy donors. The PCR contained 60 Vbeta and 13 Jbeta primers. TCRdb keeps only in-frame clones here, not all; method: immunoSEQ multiplex PCR. The sample records approximately 160,000 clones, around four fifths being singletons. The sample consisted of PBMCs. The receptor source for this set is a man aged 45-65 years in good health and CMV-seropositive.

V and J are TRBV6-6 and TRBJ1-6; the D gene is possibly TRBD1 (5 bases). Per the germline V gene, CDR1 is MNHNY and CDR2 is SVGAGI (reference sequence). The CDR3 extends over 14 amino acids. V was cut by 5 bases and J by 8 bases, with 13 bases left in between. CDR3 DNA sequence: TGTGCCAGCAGTGGGGCCGGTCCGTATTCACCCCTCCACTTT. Translation gives CASSGAGPYSPLHF.

The J gene is TRBJ2-2, the V gene TRBV7-6, with TRBD1 identical over 7 bases. The V gene end was trimmed by 4 bases and the J gene end by 5 bases; junction bases not matched to a gene: 4. The CDR3 covers 14 residues. The V gene's germline CDR1 is SGHVS and CDR2 FNYEAQ. The DNA for the CDR3 is TGTGCCAGCAGCTACGGGACAGCGACCGGGGAGCTGTTTTTT. This encodes CASSYGTATGELFF.

This chain joins TRBV6-1 and TRBJ1-2; D possibly corresponds to TRBD1 (6 bases). The CDR3 contains 16 residues. V shed 6 bases and J shed 6 bases, with 23 bases lying between them. Germline assignment: CDR1 MNHNS and CDR2 SASEGT. The CDR3 sequence is CASREYRTDFFNGYTF. The CDR3 DNA sequence: TGTGCCAGCAGAGAATACCGGACAGATTTTTTCAATGGCTACACCTTC.

The rearrangement uses TRBV5-4 and TRBJ2-3; 8 bases fit TRBD1. CDR1 SGHNT and CDR2 YYREEE come from the germline V gene (reference sequence). This CDR3 has 15 amino acids. The V gene end was trimmed by 4 bases and the J gene end by 4 bases; junction bases not matched to a gene: 8. The CDR3: CASSPPGQGPDTQYF. CDR3 in DNA: TGTGCCAGCAGCCCCCCCGGACAGGGTCCAGATACGCAGTATTTT.

The rearrangement joins TRBV25-1 to TRBJ2-5; D possibly corresponds to TRBD2 (5 bases). The tail of the sequence fits TRBJ2-7 better, so the J call may be wrong. This CDR3 has 17 amino acids. Germline values: CDR1 MGHDK, CDR2 SYGVNS. CDR3 bases: TGTGCCAGCAGCGGACCCTACGGGATGGGGTCGTCCTACGAGCAGTACTTC. This translates into CASSGPYGMGSSYEQYF.

This chain joins TRBV7-8 and TRBJ2-2; D is ambiguous. V dropped 2 bases and J dropped 2 bases, with 6 bases sitting between them. CDR3 length equals 14 residues. Germline V CDR1 and CDR2: SGHVS, FQNEAQ. CDR3 nucleotide sequence: TGTGCCAGCAGCTTAACAGTCAACACCGGGGAGCTGTTTTTT. It encodes CASSLTVNTGELFF.

The genes are TRBV7-6 and TRBJ1-1; the D gene is possibly TRBD1 (5 bases). Germline V lookup: CDR1 SGHVS, CDR2 FNYEAQ. Trimming took off 1 base at V and 0 bases at J, with 12 bases between the two ends. This CDR3 region has 16 residues. CDR3 region: CASSLEGGAMNTEAFF. The CDR3 DNA reads as TGTGCCAGCAGCTTAGAAGGAGGGGCGATGAACACTGAAGCTTTCTTT. The full variable domain, with the rest looked up from reference TRBV7-6 and TRBJ1-1, is GAGVSQSPRYKVTKRGQDVALRCDPISGHVSLYWYRQALGQGPEFLTYFNYEAQQDKSGLPNDRFSAERPEGSISTLTIQRTEQRDSAMYRCASSLEGGAMNTEAFFGQGTRLTVV.

This clone was picked up a small number of times. V gene TRBV20-1 combines with J gene TRBJ1-1; D ambiguous. Trimming removed 4 bases from V and 1 base from J, with 4 bases in between. The CDR3 has 11 residues. Germline CDR1 DFQATT, CDR2 SNEGSKA (reference sequence). CDR3: CSATRNTEAFF. The CDR3 region has the DNA TGCAGTGCTACGCGGAACACTGAAGCTTTCTTT.

CDR3 sequence (DNA): TGTGCCAGCAGTTTTGTTAGCGGGAGAGCGCAAGAGACCCAGTACTTC. Protein product: CASSFVSGRAQETQYF. This chain connects TRBV27 to TRBJ2-5, with 9 bases that match TRBD2. CDR1 and CDR2 from the germline V gene are MNHEY and SMNVEV (reference sequence). V was clipped by 3 bases and J by 2 bases; unmatched bases: 7. This CDR3 is 16 amino acids long.

As regards this clone: This CDR3 is also generated by other DNA sequences in the sample. V gene TRBV5-1 combines with J gene TRBJ2-5; 7 bases fit TRBD2. Per germline, CDR1 SGHRS and CDR2 YFSETQ. V lost 1 base to trimming and J lost 1 base; unmatched junction nucleotides: 1. The CDR3 contains 14 residues. The CDR3 region is CASSLLAGQETQYF. The DNA for the CDR3 is TGCGCCAGCAGCTTGTTAGCGGGCCAAGAGACCCAGTACTTC.

The chain is built from TRBV7-9 and TRBJ1-1; 7 nucleotides align to TRBD1. J gave up 5 bases and V 7 bases, and 10 bases lay outside the gene matches. There are 14 residues in the CDR3. The germline V gene encodes CDR1 SEHNR and CDR2 FQNEAQ (reference sequence). CDR3 in amino acids: CASNLRQGRTEAFF. CDR3 coding DNA: TGTGCCAGCAACCTCCGACAGGGACGGACTGAAGCTTTCTTT.

To note about this clone: One end of the junction does not line up with germline, which may come from a read error. The chain joins TRBV6-6 to TRBJ1-1; D possibly corresponds to TRBD1 (6 bases). Germline-derived CDR1 and CDR2 are MNHNY and SVGAGI (reference sequence). This CDR3 region has 14 residues. CDR3 nucleotide sequence: TGTGCCAGCAGTTACCTTCCGGACAGCACCAAAATCCCATTT. Amino acid sequence: CASSYLPDSTKIPF.

This sequence joins TRBV28 and TRBJ1-1; TRBD1 matches at 8 bases. This CDR3 comprises 14 residues. J lost 4 bases, V lost 8 bases, and 9 bases had no gene match. Germline loops: CDR1 MDHEN, CDR2 SYDVKM. The CDR3 DNA is TGTGCCAGCGACAGCAGGGGGCAGAGCACTGAAGCTTTCTTT. Its protein is CASDSRGQSTEAFF.

CDR3 bases: TGTGCCAGCAGGGGGACAGGGAACACCGGGGAGCTGTTTTTT. It specifies CASRGTGNTGELFF. The chain recombines TRBV6-5 with TRBJ2-2; 8 bases fit TRBD1. The CDR3 is 14 residues long. The V segment lost 6 bases and the J segment 1 base; nucleotides outside the gene matches: 1. Germline V CDR1 and CDR2: MNHEY, SVGAGI.

The gene calls are TRBV5-4 and TRBJ2-1; the match to TRBD1 covers 7 bases. The V gene end was trimmed by 4 bases and the J gene end by 14 bases; junction bases not matched to a gene: 6. Germline CDR1 SGHNT, CDR2 YYREEE (reference sequence). This CDR3 has 11 residues. The CDR3 DNA reads as TGTGCCAGCAGCCTCCGGGACAGTGAGTTCTTC. Its translation: CASSLRDSEFF.

The rearrangement links TRBV9 to TRBJ2-7; 8 bases line up with TRBD1. The V and J ends lost 0 bases and 7 bases, in that order; junction bases with no gene match: 6. This CDR3 contains 14 residues. In germline, CDR1 is SGDLS, CDR2 YYNGEE. DNA for the CDR3: TGTGCCAGCAGCGTAGGCCAGGGGGCGGGTGAGCAGTACTTC. This gives the protein CASSVGQGAGEQYF.

The chain links TRBV15 to TRBJ1-3; no reliable D call. Germline V CDR1 and CDR2: LNHNV, YYDKDF (reference sequence). The germline V and J ends were trimmed by 0 bases and 1 base, with 13 bases remaining between them. The CDR3 consists of 17 residues. CDR3 protein: CATSRDLGRLSGNTIYF. The CDR3, as DNA: TGTGCCACCAGCAGAGATTTGGGCCGGTTATCTGGAAACACCATATATTTT.

In DNA, the CDR3 is TGTGCCAGCAGCCCTCTAGCGATTCAAGAGACCCAGTACTTC. Protein product: CASSPLAIQETQYF. The genes are TRBV7-8 and TRBJ2-5, with D possibly TRBD2 on 6 matching bases. The CDR3 length is 14 residues. The germline gives CDR1 SGHVS, CDR2 FQNEAQ. Deletions cut 5 bases from V and 2 bases from J, with 12 bases between.

The chain carries TRBV13 and TRBJ2-2; unclear D gene. The V gene's germline CDR1 is PRHDT and CDR2 FYEKMQ (reference sequence). Trimming cost V 0 bases and J 4 bases, with 12 bases left between them. The CDR3 sequence is 16 residues long. The chain's CDR3 is CASSLGWLVGTGELFF. CDR3 sequence (DNA): TGTGCCAGCAGCTTAGGTTGGCTAGTGGGCACCGGGGAGCTGTTTTTT.

This clone was found a few times. The chain employs TRBV4-2 and TRBJ1-5, with TRBD1 matching 9 bases. CDR1 is LGHNA, CDR2 YNFKEQ, per germline. Trimming removed 1 base from V and 4 bases from J; junction bases left unmatched: 5. This CDR3 region has 16 residues. CDR3 DNA sequence: TGTGCCAGCAGCCAAGGGACAGGGGTGGGAAATCAGCCCCAGCATTTT. Its protein is CASSQGTGVGNQPQHF.

V is TRBV28 and J is TRBJ2-7; tentative D call: TRBD2 (7 bases). Germline CDR1 and CDR2: MDHEN and SYDVKM. The CDR3 totals 14 residues. V was shortened by 2 bases and J by 2 bases, with 10 bases between the two germline ends. The CDR3 DNA is TGTGCCAGCAGTTTAGCGGGGGCCCCCTACGAGCAGTACTTC. Encoded protein: CASSLAGAPYEQYF.

The chain is built from TRBV7-2 and TRBJ2-3; 9 positions agree with TRBD2. V lost 1 base, J lost 6 bases, and 8 bases stayed unmatched. This CDR3 is 16 amino acids long. Germline assignment: CDR1 SGHTA and CDR2 FQGNSA. The CDR3, as DNA: TGTGCCAGCAGCTTAGGTGGGCTAGCGGGATCGGATACGCAGTATTTT. Amino acids: CASSLGGLAGSDTQYF.